These T cell receptor beta chains were read from a single sample in a study of control samples from healthy donors and cancer patients. Sequencing used immunoSEQ multiplex PCR; TCRdb keeps in-frame clones, though not all of them. Here the sample spans more than 110,000 clones, 80% to 95% being singletons. Source material: blood. All receptors derive from a man between 25 and 39 years old in good health. CDR3s include the opening cysteine and the closing phenylalanine or tryptophan. The D gene is left open where the match is weak. Some rows mark clone size as missing; the rest say once, few, many or name a class of expanded clone.

>TRBV6-4|TRBJ2-2|-|-
CASSQTNTGELFF
TGTGCCAGCAGTCAGACGAACACCGGGGAGCTGTTTTTT
>TRBV6-1|TRBJ1-5|-|-
CASSGILGAGRSNQPQHF
TGTGCCAGCAGTGGAATCCTCGGGGCAGGGAGAAGCAATCAGCCCCAGCATTTT
>TRBV3-1/TRBV3-2|TRBJ2-7|-|-
CASSQLGAGSNEQYF
TGTGCCAGCAGCCAATTAGGGGCGGGATCGAACGAGCAGTACTTC
>TRBV4-2|TRBJ1-1|TRBD1|once
CASSHQGGNTEAFF
TGTGCCAGCAGCCACCAGGGGGGGAACACTGAAGCTTTCTTT
>TRBV19|TRBJ1-1|-|-
CASSFVGDLNTEAFF
TGTGCCAGTAGCTTCGTCGGGGACCTAAACACTGAAGCTTTCTTT
>TRBV10-3|TRBJ2-1|TRBD1|-
CAISELDRTNEQFF
TGTGCCATCAGTGAGTTGGACAGGACCAATGAGCAGTTCTTC
>TRBV2|TRBJ1-3|-|-
CASSADRPGNTIYF
TGTGCCAGCAGCGCGGACAGACCTGGAAACACCATATATTTT
>TRBV27|TRBJ2-1|TRBD1|-
CASSSATGFYNEQFF
TGTGCCAGCAGTTCCGCGACAGGGTTCTACAATGAGCAGTTCTTC
>TRBV7-9|TRBJ2-7|TRBD1|-
CASSSIPGQGTYEQYF
TGTGCCAGCAGCAGCATACCGGGACAGGGAACCTACGAGCAGTACTTC
>TRBV7-6|TRBJ1-2|-|-
CASSLRAAGDYGYTF
TGTGCCAGCAGCTTACGGGCCGCGGGGGACTATGGCTACACCTTC
>TRBV4-1|TRBJ1-1|-|-
CASSQRTQGHTEAFF
TGCGCCAGCAGCCAAAGGACGCAGGGGCACACTGAAGCTTTCTTT
>TRBV28|TRBJ2-7|-|-
CASSLAGQSYEQYF
TGTGCCAGCAGTTTAGCGGGACAATCCTACGAGCAGTACTTC
>TRBV5-4|TRBJ1-3|-|once
CASSAGPNSGNTIYF
TGTGCCAGCAGCGCGGGCCCTAACTCTGGAAACACCATATATTTT
>TRBV18|TRBJ1-2|TRBD1|-
CASSPLTDRGISGYTF
TGTGCCAGCTCACCACTCACCGACAGGGGCATATCTGGCTACACCTTC
>TRBV3-1/TRBV3-2|TRBJ2-3|TRBD2|-
CASSQLFGLAGVGGTDTQYF
TGTGCCAGCAGCCAATTATTCGGACTAGCGGGAGTCGGGGGGACAGATACGCAGTATTTT
>TRBV6-4|TRBJ1-6|-|-
CASSEIRDTLHF
TGTGCCAGCAGTGAAATTAGGGACACCCTCCACTTT
>TRBV7-2|TRBJ1-2|TRBD1|-
CASSLGDRAGGYTF
TGTGCCAGCAGCTTAGGGGACAGGGCGGGCGGCTACACCTTC